This T cell receptor (beta chain) was retrieved from a study of T cell repertoires in cytomegalovirus infection. Study findings and constraints: CMV-specific HLA-C-restricted TCR beta clonotypes dominated the ex vivo response.

TCRdb re-called the reads with MiXCR, one entry per CDR3 protein. The sample holds about 900,000 distinct CDR3 sequences; approximately 31% are singletons and the top ten take about an eighth. On this clonotype: Antigen: not known.

V was clipped by 6 bases and J by 4 bases, with 13 bases between them. The V gene's germline CDR1 is DFQATT and CDR2 SNEGSKA (reference sequence). CDR3 length: 13 amino acids. This TCR came from a human donor in good health (CMV status not recorded). Some clones in this sample may be carry-over from other donors' samples. Sequencing used cultured CD8+ T cells from PBMCs, obtained from culture after CMV antigen stimulation. This chain connects TRBV20-1 to TRBJ1-5; D gene uncertain. This CDR3 is CSAPGVGNQPQHF. The CDR3 DNA sequence: TGCAGTGCCCCCGGGGTTGGAAATCAGCCCCAGCATTTT.